Detailed here is one TCR beta chain. Its specificity is unknown. Trimming took 1 base from V and 6 from J, leaving 12 bases between them. There are 14 residues in the CDR3. CDR1 is SGDLS and CDR2 is YYNGEE in the germline V gene. The data originate from a study of T cell responses to AZD1222 COVID-19 vaccine. Study results and caveats: Across spike, vaccine-associated CD4 TCRs were found, dominant at 160-218 and 743-854. Donors in the cohort were predominantly white British and more often female, and clonal diversity was possibly underestimated.

Some clones are missing from TCRdb's copy, which holds only in-frame ones; the method was immunoSEQ multiplex PCR. In the table there are about 120,000 clones, roughly nine tenths of which are singletons. This sequence joins TRBV9 and TRBJ2-3, with a weak D call TRBD1 (6 bases). Sequenced here: peripheral blood, sampled on day 0 of AZD1222 vaccination. This clonotype originated in an adult in good health. The CDR3: CASSVQGIGDTQYF. The CDR3 bases are TGTGCCAGCAGCGTACAGGGGATCGGGGATACGCAGTATTTT.